This TCR beta chain comes out of a study of cytomegalovirus exposure and HLA in healthy donors. The PCR was carried out with 60 Vbeta primers and 13 Jbeta primers. TCRdb keeps only in-frame clones here, not all; method: immunoSEQ multiplex PCR. Among about 98,000 clones listed, about 70% were seen once. The CDR3 is 16 amino acids. The germline CDR1 and CDR2 sequences are LNHDA and SQIVND (reference sequence). The V and J ends lost 4 bases and 4 bases respectively, with 19 bases between them. This receptor was obtained from a human donor in good health. The chain combines TRBV19 with TRBJ1-1; tentatively, D is TRBD1 (5 bases). Sequenced material: PBMCs. The CDR3 sequence is CASSTTITGQGTEAFF. DNA for the CDR3: TGTGCCAGTAGTACTACAATCACCGGGCAGGGCACTGAAGCTTTCTTT.